A single T cell receptor (beta chain) is shown here with its context. Its antigen is not known. Genomic DNA of each subset was evenly split across several immunoSEQ plates. Sequencing was performed with immunoSEQ multiplex PCR; in TCRdb, only in-frame clones are kept and a portion is missing. The table has about 2.1 million clones, about 94% seen once. CDR3 size: 13 residues. Germline assignment: CDR1 MNHEY and CDR2 SMNVEV (reference sequence). V shed 7 bases and J shed 0 bases, with 7 bases lying between them. This sample was included in a study of shared clonotypes between healthy human individuals. About the research overall: CD4 naive and CD4 memory each took three plates per donor, while CD8 naive took two and CD8 memory one.

Naive CD8 cells lacked CD45RO and underwent positive selection for CCR7, leaving out terminally differentiated effector memory CD45RA+ cells. Study conclusions and caveats: In the sorted subsets, rarefaction showed sequencing was incomplete despite large depth.

The receptor was isolated from a man in his late teens or twenties in good health. Some clones in this sample may be carry-over from other donors' samples. The chain joins TRBV27 to TRBJ2-1; TRBD1 might be the D (5 bases). Material for sequencing was naive CD8+ T cells from PBMCs. CDR3 loop: CASTQGSYNEQFF. DNA of the CDR3: TGTGCCAGCACCCAGGGCTCCTACAATGAGCAGTTCTTC.